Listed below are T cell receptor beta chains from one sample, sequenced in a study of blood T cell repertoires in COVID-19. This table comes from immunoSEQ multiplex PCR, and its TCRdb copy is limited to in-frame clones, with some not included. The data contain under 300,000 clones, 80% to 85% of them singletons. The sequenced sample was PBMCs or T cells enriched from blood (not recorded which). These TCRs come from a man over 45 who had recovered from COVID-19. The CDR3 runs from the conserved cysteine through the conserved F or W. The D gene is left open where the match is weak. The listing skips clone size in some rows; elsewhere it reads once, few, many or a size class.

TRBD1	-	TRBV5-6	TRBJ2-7	TGTGCCAGCAGCTTGTTGGGACAGGTTGGGGGCGAGCAGTACTTC	CASSLLGQVGGEQYF
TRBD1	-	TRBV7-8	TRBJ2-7	TGTGCCAGCAGCACCAGACAGGGAATAAACGAGCAGTACTTC	CASSTRQGINEQYF
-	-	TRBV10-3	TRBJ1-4	TGTGCCATCCGGCCCAGGGAAAATGAAAAACTGTTTTTT	CAIRPRENEKLFF
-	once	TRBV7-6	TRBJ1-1	TGTGCCAGCAGCCAGCGTCCGGGACAAAGGGGGAACACTGAAGCTTTCTTT	CASSQRPGQRGNTEAFF
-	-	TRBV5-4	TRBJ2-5	TGTGCCAGCAGCTTTACGGGGGATAAAGAGACCCAGTACTTC	CASSFTGDKETQYF
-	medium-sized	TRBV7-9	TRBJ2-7	TGTGCCAGCAGCCTCATTCCCGGGGGTTACTACGAGCAGTACTTC	CASSLIPGGYYEQYF
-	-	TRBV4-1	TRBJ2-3	TGCGCCAGCAGCCACCCCAAGCAGTACAGCTCAAGCACAGATACGCAGTATTTT	CASSHPKQYSSSTDTQYF
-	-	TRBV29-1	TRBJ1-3	TGCAGCGCTGGGGGGGCTGGAAACACCATATATTTT	CSAGGAGNTIYF
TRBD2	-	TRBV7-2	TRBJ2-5	TGTGCCAGCAGGCGGGGGGGGTCCCATGGGACCCAGTACTTC	CASRRGGSHGTQYF
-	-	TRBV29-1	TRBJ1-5	TGCAGCGTTCGGGGGAGCAATCAGCCCCAGCATTTT	CSVRGSNQPQHF
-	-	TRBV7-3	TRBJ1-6	TGTGCCAGCAGCGTTGCCGCGGGGAGGCCCCTCCACTTT	CASSVAAGRPLHF
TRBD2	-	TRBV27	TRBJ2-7	TGTGCCAGCAGTTTACGGCTAGCGGGAGGCTACGAGCAGTACTTC	CASSLRLAGGYEQYF
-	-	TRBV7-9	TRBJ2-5	TGTGCCAGCAGCTTGCCCCTGGGAGGTGGGGAGACCCAGTACTTC	CASSLPLGGGETQYF
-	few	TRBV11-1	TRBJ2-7	TGTGCCAGCAGCTTAGTGGGGGGTCCCGAGCAGTACTTC	CASSLVGGPEQYF
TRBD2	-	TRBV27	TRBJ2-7	TGTGCCAGCAGTCGGGTAGCGGGAGTAGGTGAGCAGTACTTC	CASSRVAGVGEQYF
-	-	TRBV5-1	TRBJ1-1	TGCGCCAGCAGCATACGGGAGCGGGCCGGCACTGAAGCTTTCTTT	CASSIRERAGTEAFF
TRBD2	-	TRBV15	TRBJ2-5	TGTGCCACCAGCAGAGTTACTAGCGAAGAGACCCAGTACTTC	CATSRVTSEETQYF
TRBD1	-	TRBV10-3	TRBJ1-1	TGTGCCATCCTCTCCGGGACAGCCTCCACTGAAGCTTTCTTT	CAILSGTASTEAFF
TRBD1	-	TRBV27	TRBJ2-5	TGTGCCAGCAGTACTCCGGGACAGGGGCAGGAGACCCAGTACTTC	CASSTPGQGQETQYF